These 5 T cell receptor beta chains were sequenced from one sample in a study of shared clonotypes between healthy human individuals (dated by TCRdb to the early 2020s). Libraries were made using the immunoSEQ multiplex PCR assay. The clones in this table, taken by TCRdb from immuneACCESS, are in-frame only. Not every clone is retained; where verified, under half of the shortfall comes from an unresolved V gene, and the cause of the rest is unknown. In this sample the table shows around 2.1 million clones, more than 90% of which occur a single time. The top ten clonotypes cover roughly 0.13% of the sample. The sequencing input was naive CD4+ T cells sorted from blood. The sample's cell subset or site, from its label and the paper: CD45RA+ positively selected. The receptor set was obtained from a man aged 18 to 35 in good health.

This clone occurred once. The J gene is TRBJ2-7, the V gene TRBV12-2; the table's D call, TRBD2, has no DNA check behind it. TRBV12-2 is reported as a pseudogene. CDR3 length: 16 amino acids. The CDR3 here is CASRQPGLAGIYEQYF. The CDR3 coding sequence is TGTGCAAGTCGCCAGCCTGGACTAGCGGGGATATACGAGCAGTACTTC.

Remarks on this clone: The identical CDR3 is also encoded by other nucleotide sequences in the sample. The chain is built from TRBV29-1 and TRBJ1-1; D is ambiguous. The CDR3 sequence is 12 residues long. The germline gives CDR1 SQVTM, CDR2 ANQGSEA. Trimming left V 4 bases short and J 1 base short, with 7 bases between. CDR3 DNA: TGCAGCGTTGCAGGTGGGAACACTGAAGCTTTCTTT. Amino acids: CSVAGGNTEAFF.

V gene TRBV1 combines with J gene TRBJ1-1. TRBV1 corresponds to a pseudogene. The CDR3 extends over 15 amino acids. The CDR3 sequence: CTSSQEAGWNTEAFF. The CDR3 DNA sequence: TGCACCAGCAGCCAAGAAGCGGGCTGGAACACTGAAGCTTTCTTT.

The CDR3: CASSYWGADSPLHF. CDR3 nucleotides: TGTGCCAGCAGTTACTGGGGGGCAGATTCACCCCTCCACTTT. The J gene is TRBJ1-6, the V gene TRBV6-5; D might be TRBD1 (6 bases). CDR1 MNHEY and CDR2 SVGAGI come from the germline V gene. Trimming removed 1 base from V and 8 bases from J, with 9 bases in between. This CDR3 spans 14 amino acids.

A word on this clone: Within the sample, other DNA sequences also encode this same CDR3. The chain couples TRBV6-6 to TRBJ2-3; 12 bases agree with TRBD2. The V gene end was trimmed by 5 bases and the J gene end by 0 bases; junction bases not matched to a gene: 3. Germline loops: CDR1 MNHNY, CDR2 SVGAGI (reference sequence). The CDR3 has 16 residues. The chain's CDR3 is CASSRTSGASTDTQYF. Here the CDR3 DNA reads TGTGCCAGCAGTCGGACTAGCGGGGCGAGCACAGATACGCAGTATTTT.